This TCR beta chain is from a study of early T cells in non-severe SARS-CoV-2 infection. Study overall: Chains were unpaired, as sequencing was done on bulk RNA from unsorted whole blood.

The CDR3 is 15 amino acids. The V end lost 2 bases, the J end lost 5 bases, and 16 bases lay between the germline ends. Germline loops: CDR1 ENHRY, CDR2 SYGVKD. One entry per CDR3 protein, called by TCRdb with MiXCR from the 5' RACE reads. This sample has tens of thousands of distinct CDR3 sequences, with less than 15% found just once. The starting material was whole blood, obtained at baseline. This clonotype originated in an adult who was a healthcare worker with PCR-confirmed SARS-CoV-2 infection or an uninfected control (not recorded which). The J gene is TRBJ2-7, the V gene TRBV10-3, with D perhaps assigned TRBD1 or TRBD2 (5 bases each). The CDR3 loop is CAISERGAPANEQYF. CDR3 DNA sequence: TGTGCCATCAGTGAGAGAGGGGCCCCTGCCAACGAGCAGTACTTC.